One TCR beta chain is described in this entry. What it recognizes is unknown. These data come from a study of T cells in Graves' hyperthyroidism and ophthalmopathy. Turning to the study itself: Upon initial diagnosis and before any treatment, peripheral blood was collected.

TCR beta CDR3 region amplification was performed from RNA transcripts. First-round RT-PCR targeting the TCR CDR3 was performed with the HTBI primer set. Via MiXCR, TCRdb re-called the multiplex PCR reads, giving one row per CDR3 protein. Of around 520,000 distinct CDR3 sequences in the sample, less than 15% were seen once. This CDR3 comprises 17 residues. Trimming cost V 2 bases and J 5 bases; bases outside gene matches: 11. In germline, CDR1 is MNHEY, CDR2 SVGAGI. Study observations and caveats: Expanded thyroid clonotypes (above 0.001) were mostly also found in blood. The authors' 13 V-J model separated ophthalmopathy from stable hyperthyroidism.

Lactation, pregnancy, other autoimmune disease or uncontrolled infection led to exclusion of patients. The specimen sequenced was blood. This receptor was taken from a woman in her thirties or forties with Graves' hyperthyroidism. The chain combines TRBV6-5 with TRBJ2-1; 8 bases are shared with TRBD2. CDR3 nucleotides: TGTGCCAGCAGTTACGGGAGGACTAGCCTCATCAACAATGAGCAGTTCTTC. Residues: CASSYGRTSLINNEQFF.